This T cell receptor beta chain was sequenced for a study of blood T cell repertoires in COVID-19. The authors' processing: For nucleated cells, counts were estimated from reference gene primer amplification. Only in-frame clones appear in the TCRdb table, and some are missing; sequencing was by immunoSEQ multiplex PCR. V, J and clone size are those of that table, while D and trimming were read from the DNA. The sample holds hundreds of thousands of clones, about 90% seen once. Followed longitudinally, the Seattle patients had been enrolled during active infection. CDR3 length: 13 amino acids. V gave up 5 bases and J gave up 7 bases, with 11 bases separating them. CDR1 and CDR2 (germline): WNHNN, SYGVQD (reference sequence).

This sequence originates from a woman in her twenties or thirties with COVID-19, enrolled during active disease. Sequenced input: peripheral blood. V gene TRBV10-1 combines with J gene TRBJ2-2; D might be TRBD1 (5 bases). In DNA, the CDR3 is TGCGCCAGCAGTAACCAGGGAAGCGGGGAGCTGTTTTTT. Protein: CASSNQGSGELFF.